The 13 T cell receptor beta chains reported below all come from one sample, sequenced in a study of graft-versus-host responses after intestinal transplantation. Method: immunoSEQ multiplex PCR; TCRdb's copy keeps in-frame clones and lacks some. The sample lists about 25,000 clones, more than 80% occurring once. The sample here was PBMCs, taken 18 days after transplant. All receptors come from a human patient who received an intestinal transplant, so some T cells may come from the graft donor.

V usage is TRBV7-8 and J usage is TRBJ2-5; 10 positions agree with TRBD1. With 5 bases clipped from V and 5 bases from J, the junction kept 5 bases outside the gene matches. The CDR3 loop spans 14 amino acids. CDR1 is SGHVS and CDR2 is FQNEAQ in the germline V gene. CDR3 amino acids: CASSPDRGWETQYF. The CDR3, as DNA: TGTGCCAGCAGCCCGGACAGGGGGTGGGAGACCCAGTACTTC. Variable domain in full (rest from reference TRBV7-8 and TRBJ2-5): GAGVSQSPRYKVAKRGQDVALRCDPISGHVSLFWYQQALGQGPEFLTYFQNEAQLDKSGLPSDRFFAERPEGSVSTLKIQRTQQEDSAVYLCASSPDRGWETQYFGPGTRLLVL.

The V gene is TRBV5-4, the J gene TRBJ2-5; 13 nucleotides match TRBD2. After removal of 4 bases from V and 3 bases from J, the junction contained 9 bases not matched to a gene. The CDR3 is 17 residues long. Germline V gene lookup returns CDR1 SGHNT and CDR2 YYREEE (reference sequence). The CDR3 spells CASSPRSGLAGEETQYF. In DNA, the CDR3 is TGTGCCAGCAGCCCCAGGTCCGGACTAGCGGGGGAAGAGACCCAGTACTTC.

CDR3 sequence reads: CASSTGTSVTTDTQYF. Written as DNA, the CDR3 is TGTGCCAGCAGTACCGGGACTAGCGTAACCACAGATACGCAGTATTTT. The chain couples TRBV27 to TRBJ2-3; 10 nucleotides align to TRBD2. The CDR3 spans 16 residues. J lost 2 bases, V lost 5 bases, and 7 bases had no gene match. The germline V gene has CDR1 MNHEY and CDR2 SMNVEV (reference sequence).

The chain's CDR3 is CASSPRTGGAETQYF. CDR3 DNA sequence: TGCGCCAGCAGCCCCAGGACAGGGGGCGCTGAGACCCAGTACTTC. The chain combines TRBV10-1 with TRBJ2-5; 11 bases map to TRBD1. Germline loops: CDR1 WNHNN, CDR2 SYGVQD (reference sequence). The CDR3 consists of 15 residues. V shed 6 bases, J shed 5 bases, and the junction held 8 bases outside the gene matches.

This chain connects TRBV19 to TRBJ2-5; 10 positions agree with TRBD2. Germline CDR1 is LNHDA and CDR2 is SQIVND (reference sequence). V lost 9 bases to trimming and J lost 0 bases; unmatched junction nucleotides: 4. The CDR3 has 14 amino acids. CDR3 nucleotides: TGTGCCAGCACTAGCGGGGAATACCAAGAGACCCAGTACTTC. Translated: CASTSGEYQETQYF.

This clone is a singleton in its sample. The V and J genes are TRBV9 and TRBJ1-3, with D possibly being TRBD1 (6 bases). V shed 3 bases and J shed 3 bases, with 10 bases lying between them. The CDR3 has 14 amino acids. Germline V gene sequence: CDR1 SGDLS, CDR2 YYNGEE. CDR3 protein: CASSAQGVGNTIYF. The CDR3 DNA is TGTGCCAGCAGCGCACAGGGAGTTGGAAACACCATATATTTT.

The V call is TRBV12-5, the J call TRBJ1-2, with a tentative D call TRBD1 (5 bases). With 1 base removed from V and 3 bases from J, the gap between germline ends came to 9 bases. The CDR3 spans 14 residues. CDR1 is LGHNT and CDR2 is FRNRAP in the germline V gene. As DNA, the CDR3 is TGTGCTAGTGGTTTGGACAGGTCGTACTATGGCTACACCTTC. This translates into CASGLDRSYYGYTF.

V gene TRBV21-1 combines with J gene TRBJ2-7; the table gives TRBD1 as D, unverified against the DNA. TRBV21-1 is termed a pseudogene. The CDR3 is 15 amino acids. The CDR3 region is CASSLDRDATYEQYF. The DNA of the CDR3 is TGTGCCAGCAGCCTCGACAGGGACGCTACCTACGAGCAGTACTTC.

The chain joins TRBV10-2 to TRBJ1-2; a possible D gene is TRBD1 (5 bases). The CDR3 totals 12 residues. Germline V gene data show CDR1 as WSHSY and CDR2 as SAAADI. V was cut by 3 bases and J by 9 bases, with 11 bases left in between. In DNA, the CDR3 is TGCGCCAGCAGTGATGGGTTGGACAGCTACACCTTC. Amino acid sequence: CASSDGLDSYTF.

This CDR3 is CASSHSQSYEQYF. The CDR3 nucleotides read TGTGCCAGCAGCCACTCGCAGTCCTACGAGCAGTACTTC. The chain joins TRBV7-8 to TRBJ2-7; D ambiguous. This CDR3 is 13 amino acids long. Germline CDR1 reads SGHVS; CDR2 reads FQNEAQ. Trimming stripped 5 bases from V and 1 base from J, with 9 bases between.

CDR3 DNA: TGTGCCAGCTCCGTCGACAGGAACACCGGGGAGCTGTTTTTT. Encoded protein: CASSVDRNTGELFF. The J gene is TRBJ2-2, the V gene TRBV18; possibly TRBD1 for D (5 bases). Trimming left V 6 bases short and J 1 base short, with 9 bases between. This CDR3 has 14 amino acids. The germline gives CDR1 KGHSH, CDR2 LQKENI.

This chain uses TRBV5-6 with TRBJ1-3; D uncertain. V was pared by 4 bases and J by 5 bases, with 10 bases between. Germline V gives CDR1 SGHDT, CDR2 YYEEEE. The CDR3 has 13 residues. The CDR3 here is CASSPEGRNTIYF. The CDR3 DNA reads TGTGCCAGCAGCCCGGAGGGTAGAAACACCATATATTTT. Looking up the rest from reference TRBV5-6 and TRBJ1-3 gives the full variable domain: DAGVTQSPTHLIKTRGQQVTLRCSPKSGHDTVSWYQQALGQGPQFIFQYYEEEERQRGNFPDRFSGHQFPNYSSELNVNALLLGDSALYLCASSPEGRNTIYFGEGSWLTVV.

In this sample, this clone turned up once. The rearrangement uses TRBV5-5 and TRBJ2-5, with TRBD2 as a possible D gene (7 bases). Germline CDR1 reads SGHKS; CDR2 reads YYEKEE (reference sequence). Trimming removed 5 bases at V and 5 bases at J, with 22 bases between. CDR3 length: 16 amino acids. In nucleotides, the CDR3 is TGTGCCAGCAGTGACGCACCGAGAAGGGGGGGTGAGACCCAGTACTTC. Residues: CASSDAPRRGGETQYF.